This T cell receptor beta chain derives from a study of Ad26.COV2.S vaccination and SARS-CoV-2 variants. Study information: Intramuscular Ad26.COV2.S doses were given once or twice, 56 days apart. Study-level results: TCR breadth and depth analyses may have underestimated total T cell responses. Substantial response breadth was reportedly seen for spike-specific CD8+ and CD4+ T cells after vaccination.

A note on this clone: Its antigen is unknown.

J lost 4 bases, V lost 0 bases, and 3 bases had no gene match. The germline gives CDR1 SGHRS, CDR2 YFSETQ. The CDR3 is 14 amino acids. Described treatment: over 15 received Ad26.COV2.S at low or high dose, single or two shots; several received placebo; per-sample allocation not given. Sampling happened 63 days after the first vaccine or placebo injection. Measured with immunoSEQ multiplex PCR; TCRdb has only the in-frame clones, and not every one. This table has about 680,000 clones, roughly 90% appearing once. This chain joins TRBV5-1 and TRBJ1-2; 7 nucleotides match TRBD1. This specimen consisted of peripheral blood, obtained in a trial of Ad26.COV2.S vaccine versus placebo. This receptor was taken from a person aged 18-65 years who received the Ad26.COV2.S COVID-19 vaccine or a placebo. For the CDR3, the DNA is TGCGCCAGCAGCTTGGGGACAGGCCTCTATGGCTACACCTTC. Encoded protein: CASSLGTGLYGYTF.